This is a list of T cell receptor beta chains from one sample in a study of cytomegalovirus exposure and HLA in healthy donors. Sequencing was performed with immunoSEQ multiplex PCR; in TCRdb, only in-frame clones are kept and a portion is missing. This listing includes under 200,000 clones. Sequencing was performed on PBMCs. Receptor source: a man aged 25-45 years in good health and CMV-seronegative. CDR3s include the opening cysteine and the closing phenylalanine or tryptophan.

j_gene: TRBJ1-1
v_gene: TRBV5-4
CDR3aa: CASSLNGGRVTEAFF

j_gene: TRBJ2-1
v_gene: TRBV6-1
CDR3aa: CASSVSGESYNEQFF

j_gene: TRBJ2-3
v_gene: TRBV28
CDR3aa: CASRLGTSTDTQYF

j_gene: TRBJ2-6
v_gene: TRBV7-9
CDR3aa: CASSSPQVLYAGANVLTF

j_gene: TRBJ1-5
v_gene: TRBV10-2
CDR3aa: CASSEFGAISNQPQHF

j_gene: TRBJ1-5
v_gene: TRBV2
CDR3aa: CASSDQGVGNQPQHF

j_gene: TRBJ2-7
v_gene: TRBV7-2
CDR3aa: CASSSNGNSYEQYF

j_gene: TRBJ1-1
v_gene: TRBV9
CDR3aa: CASSVGRSGDTEAFF

j_gene: TRBJ2-7
v_gene: TRBV5-1
CDR3aa: CASSPLQGAYEQYF

j_gene: TRBJ1-6
v_gene: TRBV7-9
CDR3aa: CASSLGTLSRSPLHF

j_gene: TRBJ2-5
v_gene: TRBV5-4
CDR3aa: CASSSPMTGVTQYF

j_gene: TRBJ1-5
v_gene: TRBV5-6
CDR3aa: CASSDPQGADNQPQHF

j_gene: TRBJ1-1
v_gene: TRBV7-9
CDR3aa: CASSLGGARTEAFF

j_gene: TRBJ2-7
v_gene: TRBV29-1
CDR3aa: CSVPRAGGYEQYF

j_gene: TRBJ2-3
v_gene: TRBV7-9
CDR3aa: CASSLAQVSDTQYF

j_gene: TRBJ1-2
v_gene: TRBV28
CDR3aa: CASSSDRYGYTF

j_gene: TRBJ2-1
v_gene: TRBV30
CDR3aa: CAYRQGGYNEQFF

j_gene: TRBJ1-2
v_gene: TRBV4-2
CDR3aa: CASSQGPTVNYGYTF

j_gene: TRBJ1-3
v_gene: TRBV5-6
CDR3aa: CASSPGQSTSGNTIYF

j_gene: TRBJ1-2
v_gene: TRBV7-2
CDR3aa: CASSGDRGGYTF

j_gene: TRBJ2-1
v_gene: TRBV27
CDR3aa: CASSLSGAGDYNEQFF

j_gene: TRBJ2-1
v_gene: TRBV19
CDR3aa: CASNPGHRTSGRLAYNEQFF

j_gene: TRBJ2-2
v_gene: TRBV7-3
CDR3aa: CASSLNSAGDTGELFF